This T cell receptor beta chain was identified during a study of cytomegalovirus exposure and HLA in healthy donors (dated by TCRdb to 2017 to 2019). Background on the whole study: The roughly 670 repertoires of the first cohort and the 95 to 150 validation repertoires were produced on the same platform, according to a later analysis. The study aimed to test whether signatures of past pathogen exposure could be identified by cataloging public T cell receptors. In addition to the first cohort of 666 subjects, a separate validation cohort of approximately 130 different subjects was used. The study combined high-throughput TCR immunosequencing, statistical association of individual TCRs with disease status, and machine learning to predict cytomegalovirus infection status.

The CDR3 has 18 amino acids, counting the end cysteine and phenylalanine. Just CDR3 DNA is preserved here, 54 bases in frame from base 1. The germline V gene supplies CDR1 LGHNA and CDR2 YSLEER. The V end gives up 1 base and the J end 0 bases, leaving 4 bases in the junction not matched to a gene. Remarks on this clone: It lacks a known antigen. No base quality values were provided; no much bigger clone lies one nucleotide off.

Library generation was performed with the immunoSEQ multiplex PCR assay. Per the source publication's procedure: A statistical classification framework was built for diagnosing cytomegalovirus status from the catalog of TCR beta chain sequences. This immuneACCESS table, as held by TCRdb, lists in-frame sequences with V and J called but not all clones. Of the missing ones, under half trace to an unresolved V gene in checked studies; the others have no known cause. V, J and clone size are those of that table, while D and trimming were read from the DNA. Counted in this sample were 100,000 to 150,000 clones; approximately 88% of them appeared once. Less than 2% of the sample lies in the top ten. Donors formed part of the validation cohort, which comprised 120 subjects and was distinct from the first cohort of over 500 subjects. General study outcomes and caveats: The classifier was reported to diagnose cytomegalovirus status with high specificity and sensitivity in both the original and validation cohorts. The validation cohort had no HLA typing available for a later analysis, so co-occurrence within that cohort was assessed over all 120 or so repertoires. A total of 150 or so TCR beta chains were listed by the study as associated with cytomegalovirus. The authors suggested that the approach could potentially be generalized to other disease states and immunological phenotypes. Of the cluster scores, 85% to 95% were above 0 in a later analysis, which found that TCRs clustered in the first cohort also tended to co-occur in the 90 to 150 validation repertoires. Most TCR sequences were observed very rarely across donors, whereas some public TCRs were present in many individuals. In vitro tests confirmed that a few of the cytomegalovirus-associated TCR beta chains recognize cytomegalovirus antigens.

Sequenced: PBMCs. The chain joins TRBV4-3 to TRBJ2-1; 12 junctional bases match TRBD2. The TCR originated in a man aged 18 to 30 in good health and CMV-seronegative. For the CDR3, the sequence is CASSQGLAGVISYNEQFF. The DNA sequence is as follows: TGCGCCAGCAGCCAAGGACTAGCGGGGGTTATCTCCTACAATGAGCAGTTCTTC.